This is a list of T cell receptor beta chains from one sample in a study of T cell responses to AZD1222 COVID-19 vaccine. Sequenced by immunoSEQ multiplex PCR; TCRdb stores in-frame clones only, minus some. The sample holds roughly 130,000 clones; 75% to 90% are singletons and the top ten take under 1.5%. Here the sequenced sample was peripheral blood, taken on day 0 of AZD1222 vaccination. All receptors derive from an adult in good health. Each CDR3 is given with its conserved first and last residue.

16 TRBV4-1 CASSQQPGQGVYEQYF
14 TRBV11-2 CASSVRDRGNEQFF
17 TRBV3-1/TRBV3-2 CASSQDTAGGPFDTQYF
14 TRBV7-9 CASSISWGSYEQYF
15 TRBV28 CASSFSGGLSLPLHF
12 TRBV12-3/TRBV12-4 CASSPTTDTQYF
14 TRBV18 CASSPQGRNYGYTF
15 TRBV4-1 CASSHLLRDRDGYTF
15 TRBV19 CASSIIQSSGNTIYF
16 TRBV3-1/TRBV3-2 CASSQGSGSTGEKLFF
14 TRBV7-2 CASSRGTGPYEQYF
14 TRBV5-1 CASSIDEANEKLFF
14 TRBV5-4 CASSLEGRGNEQFF
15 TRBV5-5 CASSLRGQAGNEQFF
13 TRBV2 CASSVEVTDTQYF
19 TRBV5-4 CASSAKRWGLPPLQETQYF
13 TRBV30 CAWTVLFNTEAFF
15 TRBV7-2 CASSPLGPGGNTIYF
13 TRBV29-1 CSVETGANTEAFF
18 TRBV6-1 CASSESALSLAGYNEQFF
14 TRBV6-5 CASISRVQGGEQYF
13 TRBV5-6 CASSLGQHYGYTF
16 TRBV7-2 CASSLASGGHTGELFF
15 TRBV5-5 CASTNVGGRNEKLFF
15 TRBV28 CATARSGTRAYEQYF
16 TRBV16 CASSQSMGQGGTEAFF
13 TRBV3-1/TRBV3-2 CASSQALTIEAFF